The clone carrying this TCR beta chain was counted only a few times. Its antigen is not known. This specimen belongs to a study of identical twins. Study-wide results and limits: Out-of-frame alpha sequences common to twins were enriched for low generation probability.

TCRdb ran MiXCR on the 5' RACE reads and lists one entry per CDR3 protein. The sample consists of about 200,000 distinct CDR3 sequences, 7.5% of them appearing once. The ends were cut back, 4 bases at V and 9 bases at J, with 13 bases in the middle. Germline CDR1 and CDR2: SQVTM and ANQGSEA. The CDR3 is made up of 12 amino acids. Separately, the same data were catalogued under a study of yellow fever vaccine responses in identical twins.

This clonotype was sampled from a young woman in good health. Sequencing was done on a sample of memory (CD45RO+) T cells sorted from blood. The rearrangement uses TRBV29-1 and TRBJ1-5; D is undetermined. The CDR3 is CSVVLASGPQHF. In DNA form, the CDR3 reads TGCAGCGTTGTTCTGGCCTCCGGGCCCCAGCATTTT.